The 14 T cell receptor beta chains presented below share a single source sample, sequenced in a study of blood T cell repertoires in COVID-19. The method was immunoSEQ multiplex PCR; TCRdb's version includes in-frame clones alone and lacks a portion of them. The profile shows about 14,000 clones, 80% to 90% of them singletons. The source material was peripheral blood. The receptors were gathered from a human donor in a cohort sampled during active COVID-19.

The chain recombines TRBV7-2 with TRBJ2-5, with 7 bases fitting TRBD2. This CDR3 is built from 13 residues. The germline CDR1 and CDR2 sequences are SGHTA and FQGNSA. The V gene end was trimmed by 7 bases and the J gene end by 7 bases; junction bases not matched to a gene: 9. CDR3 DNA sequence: TGTGCCAGCAACCGGGACTACCGGAGGACCCAGTACTTC. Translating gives CASNRDYRRTQYF. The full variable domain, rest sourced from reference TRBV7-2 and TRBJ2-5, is GAGVSQSPSNKVTEKGKDVELRCDPISGHTALYWYRQSLGQGLEFLIYFQGNSAPDKSGLPSDRFSAERTGGSVSTLTIQRTQQEDSAVYLCASNRDYRRTQYFGPGTRLLVL.

CDR3 DNA: TGTGCCAGCAGTTTATTGGGCGGGACAGGGGGATTGTTGCGCAATCAGCCCCAGCATTTT. Translated: CASSLLGGTGGLLRNQPQHF. The chain links TRBV27 to TRBJ1-5; TRBD1 aligns across 11 bases. This CDR3 is 20 amino acids long. Trimming removed 1 base from V and 2 bases from J; junction bases left unmatched: 13. From germline, CDR1 is MNHEY and CDR2 SMNVEV (reference sequence).

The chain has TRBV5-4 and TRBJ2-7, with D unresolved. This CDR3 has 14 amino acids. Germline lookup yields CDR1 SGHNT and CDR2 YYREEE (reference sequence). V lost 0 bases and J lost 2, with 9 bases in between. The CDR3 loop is CASSLGPRTYEQYF. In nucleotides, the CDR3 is TGTGCCAGCAGCTTGGGGCCCAGAACCTACGAGCAGTACTTC.

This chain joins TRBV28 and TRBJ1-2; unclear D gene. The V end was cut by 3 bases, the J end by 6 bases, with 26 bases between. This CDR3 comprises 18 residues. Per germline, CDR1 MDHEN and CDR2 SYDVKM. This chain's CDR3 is CASSFPSGLGAGGNGYTF. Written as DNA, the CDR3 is TGTGCCAGCAGTTTCCCTTCGGGGTTGGGCGCGGGCGGAAATGGCTACACCTTC.

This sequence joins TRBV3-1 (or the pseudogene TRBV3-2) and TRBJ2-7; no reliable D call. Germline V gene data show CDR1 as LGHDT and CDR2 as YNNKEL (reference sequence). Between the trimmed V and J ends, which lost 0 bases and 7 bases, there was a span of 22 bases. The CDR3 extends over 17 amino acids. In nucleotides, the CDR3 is TGTGCCAGCAGCCAAGATATTTTGAAGGCGTCTAGTTGGGAGCAGTACTTC. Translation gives CASSQDILKASSWEQYF.

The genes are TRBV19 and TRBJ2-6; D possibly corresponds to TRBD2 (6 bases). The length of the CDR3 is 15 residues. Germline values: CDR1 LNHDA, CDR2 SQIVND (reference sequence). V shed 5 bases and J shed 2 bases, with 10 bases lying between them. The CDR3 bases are TGTGCCAGTAGTGTTTGGACTACTGGGGCCAACGTCCTGACTTTC. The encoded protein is CASSVWTTGANVLTF. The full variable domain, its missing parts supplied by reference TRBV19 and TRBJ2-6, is DGGITQSPKYLFRKEGQNVTLSCEQNLNHDAMYWYRQDPGQGLRLIYYSQIVNDFQKGDIAEGYSVSREKKESFPLTVTSAQKNPTAFYLCASSVWTTGANVLTFGAGSRLTVL.

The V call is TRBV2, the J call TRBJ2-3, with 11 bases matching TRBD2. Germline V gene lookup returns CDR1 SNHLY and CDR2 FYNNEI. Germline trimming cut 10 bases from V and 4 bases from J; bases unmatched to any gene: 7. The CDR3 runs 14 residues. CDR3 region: CATSSGGLSDTQYF. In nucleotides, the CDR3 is TGTGCCACTTCTAGCGGGGGGTTGTCAGATACGCAGTATTTT.

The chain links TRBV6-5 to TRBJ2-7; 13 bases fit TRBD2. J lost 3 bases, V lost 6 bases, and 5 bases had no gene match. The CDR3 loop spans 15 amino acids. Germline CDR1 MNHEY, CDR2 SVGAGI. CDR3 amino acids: CASSKGLAGSYEQYF. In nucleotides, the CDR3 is TGTGCCAGCAGCAAGGGACTAGCGGGGAGCTACGAGCAGTACTTC.

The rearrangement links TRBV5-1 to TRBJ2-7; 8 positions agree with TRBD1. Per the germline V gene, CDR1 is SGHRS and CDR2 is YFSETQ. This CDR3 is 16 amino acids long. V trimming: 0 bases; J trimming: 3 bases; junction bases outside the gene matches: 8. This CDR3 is CASSLDADRVFYEQYF. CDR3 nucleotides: TGCGCCAGCAGCTTGGATGCGGACAGGGTCTTCTACGAGCAGTACTTC.

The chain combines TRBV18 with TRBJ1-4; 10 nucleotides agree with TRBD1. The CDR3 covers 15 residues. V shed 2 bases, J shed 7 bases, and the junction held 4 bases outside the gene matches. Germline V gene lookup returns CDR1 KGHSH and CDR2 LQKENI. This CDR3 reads CASSPLTGGTEKLFF. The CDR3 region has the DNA TGTGCCAGCTCACCATTGACAGGGGGCACTGAAAAACTGTTTTTT.

CDR3 sequence (DNA): TGTGCCAGCAGCAGCCCCAGCGGGGGCTCGGAGACCCAGTACTTC. This codes for CASSSPSGGSETQYF. The chain links TRBV9 to TRBJ2-5; 8 nucleotides agree with TRBD2. The V and J ends lost 4 bases and 5 bases, in that order; junction bases with no gene match: 10. This CDR3 is built from 15 residues. Germline V CDR1 and CDR2: SGDLS, YYNGEE.

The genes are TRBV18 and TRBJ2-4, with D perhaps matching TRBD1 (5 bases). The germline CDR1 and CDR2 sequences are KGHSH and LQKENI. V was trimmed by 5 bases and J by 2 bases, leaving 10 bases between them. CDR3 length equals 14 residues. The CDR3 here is CASSKQASKNIQYF. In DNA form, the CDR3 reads TGTGCCAGCTCAAAACAGGCCTCCAAAAACATTCAGTACTTC.

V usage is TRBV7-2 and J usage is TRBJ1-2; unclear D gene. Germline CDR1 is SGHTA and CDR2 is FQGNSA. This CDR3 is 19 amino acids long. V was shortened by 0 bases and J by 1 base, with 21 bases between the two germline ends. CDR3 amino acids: CASSLAMQRGADLNYGYTF. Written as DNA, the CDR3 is TGTGCCAGCAGCTTAGCTATGCAGCGGGGAGCCGACCTTAACTATGGCTACACCTTC. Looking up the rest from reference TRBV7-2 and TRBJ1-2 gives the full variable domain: GAGVSQSPSNKVTEKGKDVELRCDPISGHTALYWYRQSLGQGLEFLIYFQGNSAPDKSGLPSDRFSAERTGGSVSTLTIQRTQQEDSAVYLCASSLAMQRGADLNYGYTFGSGTRLTVV.

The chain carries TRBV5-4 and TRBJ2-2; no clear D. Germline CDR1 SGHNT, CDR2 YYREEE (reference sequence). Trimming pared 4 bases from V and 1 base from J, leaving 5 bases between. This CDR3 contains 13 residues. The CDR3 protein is CASSPWNTGELFF. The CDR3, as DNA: TGTGCCAGCAGCCCCTGGAACACCGGGGAGCTGTTTTTT.